This TCR beta chain comes out of a study of blood T cell repertoires in COVID-19. The protocol was immunoSEQ multiplex PCR, while the TCRdb copy is restricted to in-frame clones and leaves out a portion. Seen here are 310,000 or so clones, more than 75% observed once, and the top ten hold over 2%. The CDR3 contains 14 residues. Germline trimming cut 2 bases from V and 10 bases from J; bases unmatched to any gene: 7. Germline V gives CDR1 MRHNA, CDR2 SNTAGT. The rearrangement links TRBV6-4 to TRBJ1-2; 10 bases align to TRBD1. The clonotype originates from a woman in her thirties who had recovered from COVID-19. The sample comprised peripheral blood. As DNA, the CDR3 is TGTGCCAGCAGTGACCAAGGGACAGGGGTAAACTACACCTTC. It specifies CASSDQGTGVNYTF.